This TCR beta chain was captured in a study of shared clonotypes between healthy human individuals. Points from the study as a whole: Naive CD4 clonotypes overlapped across a few donors at approximately 4.5%.

Measured with immunoSEQ multiplex PCR; TCRdb has only the in-frame clones, and not every one. Of about 2.4 million clones listed, over 85% were seen once; the top ten hold more than 0.35%. The CDR3 contains 15 residues. V was shortened by 0 bases and J by 3 bases, with 12 bases between the two germline ends. The germline gives CDR1 SGHDT, CDR2 YYEEEE. In the case of this clone: What it recognizes is unknown.

The sequencing sample was made of naive CD4+ T cells from PBMCs. As to subset: CD45RA+ positively selected. The clonotype originates from a man aged 18 to 35 in good health. Some clones in this sample may be carry-over from other donors' samples. The rearrangement links TRBV5-6 to TRBJ1-2; D ambiguous. Written as DNA, the CDR3 is TGTGCCAGCAGCTTGGGGCAGGCCGGGGACTATGGCTACACCTTC. Amino acid sequence: CASSLGQAGDYGYTF.